This record looks at one T cell receptor (beta chain) sequence and its context. As yet, its antigen is unknown. Trimming at V came to 4 bases and at J to 3 bases, leaving 10 bases not matched to a gene. In germline, CDR1 is SGHRS, CDR2 YFSETQ. The CDR3 runs 17 residues. TCR cDNA, made by 5'RACE template switching, carried an added universal primer site and UMIs. TCRdb fed the 5' RACE reads into MiXCR, producing one record per CDR3 protein. Of hundreds of thousands of distinct CDR3 sequences listed, 20% to 25% were seen once; the top ten hold around 17%. The record originates from a study of T cells after yellow fever vaccination. Broader study findings: Abundant clonotypes from the bulk population could contaminate FACS-sorted repertoires.

The receptor was derived from a man younger than 30 who received the YFV17D yellow fever vaccine. The rearrangement joins TRBV5-1 to TRBJ1-2; 12 bases agree with TRBD1. This specimen consisted of PBMCs, obtained about 21 days after the first yellow fever vaccination. In DNA form, the CDR3 reads TGCGCCAGCAGCCGAGGGACAGGGGGCGGAAAGGACTATGGCTACACCTTC. Protein product: CASSRGTGGGKDYGYTF.